The 10 T cell receptor beta chains presented below share a single source sample, sequenced in a study of blood T cells in healthy people across ages. A J-beta primer mix and a sample-barcoded 5' primer were used in a second PCR of about 7 to 12 cycles. TCRdb analysed the 5' RACE reads with MiXCR anew, one entry per CDR3 protein. The sample has hundreds of thousands of distinct CDR3 sequences, about 27% seen once. This same sample was also taken into another study, of T cells of mothers and their children.

Material: blood. These receptor sequences come from a boy younger than 10 in good health.

The chain combines TRBV12-3 or TRBV12-4 with TRBJ2-2; D gene ambiguous. Trimming stripped 7 bases from V and 4 bases from J, with 13 bases between. CDR3 length equals 14 residues. This CDR3 is CASTTRAATGELFF. The CDR3 nucleotides are TGTGCCAGCACCACCCGCGCGGCCACCGGGGAGCTGTTTTTT.

The genes are TRBV20-1 and TRBJ1-1; D may be TRBD1 (5 bases). Trimming left V 0 bases short and J 0 bases short, with 11 bases between. The CDR3 is 15 residues long. The V gene's germline CDR1 is DFQATT and CDR2 SNEGSKA (reference sequence). CDR3 protein: CSARDVGVMNTEAFF. The CDR3 DNA is TGCAGTGCTAGAGATGTGGGGGTAATGAACACTGAAGCTTTCTTT.

About this clonotype itself: A read error may account for a junction end that differs from germline. The J gene is TRBJ2-3, the V gene TRBV12-3 or TRBV12-4, with D hard to call. The CDR3 runs to 14 residues. CDR3 sequence reads: CASGFRRPPDTQYF. DNA for the CDR3: TGTGCCAGCGGTTTCCGTCGCCCCCCAGATACGCAGTATTTT.

The chain couples TRBV29-1 to TRBJ1-1, with D tentatively TRBD1 (5 bases). The ends were cut back, 2 bases at V and 3 bases at J, with 16 bases in the middle. The CDR3 consists of 15 residues. Germline V gives CDR1 SQVTM, CDR2 ANQGSEA. CDR3 region: CSVELAGLRYTEAFF. CDR3 bases: TGCAGCGTTGAATTGGCAGGGCTGAGGTACACTGAAGCTTTCTTT.

The chain employs TRBV29-1 and TRBJ1-2; the D gene is possibly TRBD1 (6 bases). The V gene's germline CDR1 is SQVTM and CDR2 ANQGSEA. The CDR3 length is 14 residues. Trimming stripped 6 bases from V and 8 bases from J, with 22 bases between. CDR3 nucleotide sequence: TGCAGCGTCGACCCCCAAGTTACAGGGCAGGGCTACACCTTC. Translation gives CSVDPQVTGQGYTF. Full variable domain (remainder filled in from reference TRBV29-1 and TRBJ1-2): SAVISQKPSRDICQRGTSLTIQCQVDSQVTMMFWYRQQPGQSLTLIATANQGSEATYESGFVIDKFPISRPNLTFSTLTVSNMSPEDSSIYLCSVDPQVTGQGYTFGSGTRLTVV.

This rearrangement joins TRBV4-1 to TRBJ2-1; TRBD2 is a possible D gene (5 bases). Germline lookup yields CDR1 MGHRA and CDR2 YSYEKL. This CDR3 has 14 amino acids. V lost 0 bases and J 9 bases, leaving 12 bases between the germline ends. CDR3 sequence reads: CASSQDPLAFEQFF. Here the CDR3 DNA reads TGCGCCAGCAGCCAAGATCCCCTAGCATTTGAGCAGTTCTTC.

This clonotype was seen only a few times. The chain has TRBV20-1 and TRBJ1-5, with D possibly matching TRBD1 (5 bases). The CDR3 totals 16 residues. In germline, CDR1 is DFQATT, CDR2 SNEGSKA (reference sequence). V was trimmed by 3 bases and J by 0 bases, leaving 15 bases between them. Here the CDR3 DNA reads TGCAGTGCTAGTAACGGGGCCCCCGATAGCAATCAGCCCCAGCATTTT. Its protein product is CSASNGAPDSNQPQHF.

This clonotype was detected only a few times. The rearrangement joins TRBV10-3 to TRBJ2-3, with 7 bases lining up with TRBD2. The CDR3 is 16 amino acids. V lost 2 bases to trimming and J lost 4 bases; unmatched junction nucleotides: 9. Germline V CDR1 and CDR2: ENHRY, SYGVKD. The CDR3 coding sequence is TGTGCCATCAGTGAGGGTAGCGGGCGACCCGCAGATACGCAGTATTTT. As protein: CAISEGSGRPADTQYF.

The genes are TRBV24-1 and TRBJ1-2, with D hard to call. CDR1 and CDR2 from the germline V gene are KGHDR and SFDVKD. V was pared by 5 bases and J by 1 base, with 7 bases between. CDR3 length: 13 residues. The DNA for the CDR3 is TGTGCCACCAGTGCCGGTATTAACTATGGCTACACCTTC. Its translation is CATSAGINYGYTF.

V usage is TRBV7-8 and J usage is TRBJ2-7; 12 bases align to TRBD2. The germline V gene has CDR1 SGHVS and CDR2 FQNEAQ. V lost 5 bases and J lost 4; bases outside the gene matches: 6. This CDR3 spans 15 amino acids. The CDR3 is CASSTRTSGNYEQYF. The CDR3 DNA follows: TGTGCCAGCAGCACCCGGACTAGCGGGAATTACGAGCAGTACTTC. The entire variable domain, with the rest obtained from reference TRBV7-8 and TRBJ2-7, is as follows: GAGVSQSPRYKVAKRGQDVALRCDPISGHVSLFWYQQALGQGPEFLTYFQNEAQLDKSGLPSDRFFAERPEGSVSTLKIQRTQQEDSAVYLCASSTRTSGNYEQYFGPGTRLTVT.